These T cell receptor beta chains were read from a single sample in a study of blood T cells in healthy people across ages. Each CDR3 protein is one row after TCRdb ran MiXCR on the 5' RACE reads. In the table there are about 760,000 distinct CDR3 sequences, roughly 25% of which are singletons. These data also formed part of another study, on T cells of mothers and their children.

What was sequenced was blood. These receptors came from a boy aged 10-17 years in good health. Each CDR3 is given with its conserved first and last residue. The order of the fields is J gene, clone size, CDR3 length, V gene, D gene, CDR3 protein, CDR3 DNA. The D gene is left open where the match is weak. A clone size is listed for some rows: how often the clone was seen (once, few, many), or a class if it is expanded.

TRBJ2-3	NA	15	TRBV20-1	NA	CSAPISGGKTDTQYF	TGCAGTGCCCCAATTTCCGGGGGTAAGACAGATACGCAGTATTTT
TRBJ2-3	few	15	TRBV6-4	TRBD2	CASSSSGGATDTQYF	TGTGCCAGCAGTTCTAGCGGGGGGGCCACAGATACGCAGTATTTT
TRBJ1-2	few	13	TRBV13	NA	CASSLRGAQGYTF	TGTGCCAGCAGCTTAAGGGGGGCACAGGGCTACACCTTC
TRBJ1-4	NA	19	TRBV5-1	TRBD1	CASSPKWDRGILSGEKLFF	TGCGCCAGCAGCCCGAAGTGGGACAGGGGAATCTTATCGGGTGAAAAACTGTTTTTT
TRBJ1-1	few	15	TRBV4-3	NA	CASSQDKLMNTEAFF	TGCGCCAGCAGCCAAGATAAGCTCATGAACACTGAAGCTTTCTTT
TRBJ2-5	few	16	TRBV15	NA	CATSRDRVYGEETQYF	TGTGCCACCAGCAGAGATCGGGTGTACGGCGAAGAGACCCAGTACTTC
TRBJ2-5	NA	12	TRBV2	NA	CASRERGETQYF	TGTGCCAGCAGAGAGCGTGGAGAGACCCAGTACTTC
TRBJ1-3	few	15	TRBV20-1	NA	CSASWDVSSGNTIYF	TGCAGTGCTAGTTGGGACGTAAGCTCTGGAAACACCATATATTTT
TRBJ2-3	NA	16	TRBV7-3	TRBD2	CASSRVGGDGTDTQYF	TGTGCCAGCAGCCGGGTCGGGGGGGACGGCACAGATACGCAGTATTTT
TRBJ1-2	NA	15	TRBV3-1	NA	CASSQDTRAVYGYTF	TGTGCCAGCAGCCAAGATACCCGGGCCGTCTATGGCTACACCTTC
TRBJ1-2	NA	13	TRBV12-5	NA	CAIALGALGGYTF	TGTGCTATCGCTCTGGGGGCTTTAGGTGGCTACACCTTC
TRBJ1-4	NA	16	TRBV4-3	NA	CASSQDHGVTNEKLFF	TGCGCCAGCAGCCAAGATCACGGAGTCACTAATGAAAAACTGTTTTTT
TRBJ2-1	once	11	TRBV12-3/TRBV12-4	NA	CASSPAWEQFF	TGTGCCAGCAGCCCTGCCTGGGAGCAGTTCTTC
TRBJ2-5	NA	17	TRBV7-8	TRBD2	CASSPGPLAELQETQYF	TGTGCCAGCAGCCCAGGCCCCCTAGCGGAGCTCCAAGAGACCCAGTACTTC
TRBJ2-5	few	15	TRBV29-1	TRBD2	CSVGGLAGGGETQYF	TGCAGCGTTGGAGGACTAGCGGGAGGAGGAGAGACCCAGTACTTC
TRBJ1-6	few	14	TRBV18	NA	CASSPGRDNSPLHF	TGTGCCAGCTCACCGGGACGGGATAATTCACCCCTCCACTTT
TRBJ2-7	NA	16	TRBV5-1	NA	CASSSNRADAGYEQYF	TGCGCCAGCAGCTCCAATCGGGCCGACGCTGGCTACGAGCAGTACTTC
TRBJ2-5	few	15	TRBV12-3/TRBV12-4	NA	CASRSGAESQETQYF	TGTGCCAGCAGGAGCGGAGCGGAGTCACAAGAGACCCAGTACTTC
TRBJ2-1	NA	16	TRBV4-3	NA	CASSQGLHRQGNEQFF	TGCGCCAGCAGCCAAGGACTTCATCGCCAGGGGAATGAGCAGTTCTTC
TRBJ1-4	NA	13	TRBV14	NA	CASSRGPAEKLFF	TGTGCCAGCAGCCGGGGACCTGCGGAAAAACTGTTTTTT
TRBJ2-1	NA	11	TRBV25-1	NA	CASSGYKEQFF	TGTGCCAGCAGTGGATACAAGGAGCAGTTCTTC
TRBJ2-5	NA	15	TRBV5-1	TRBD1	CASSLVTGGKETQYF	TGCGCCAGCAGCTTGGTGACAGGGGGGAAGGAGACCCAGTACTTC
TRBJ1-4	few	14	TRBV20-1	TRBD1	CSAGDRGQSEKLFF	TGCAGTGCTGGGGACAGGGGGCAGAGCGAAAAACTGTTTTTT
TRBJ2-7	NA	14	TRBV6-1	TRBD2	CASRSGRAGHEQYF	TGTGCCAGCAGAAGCGGGAGGGCCGGGCACGAGCAGTACTTC
TRBJ2-3	NA	15	TRBV29-1	TRBD2	CSVEKRGGRRDTQYF	TGCAGCGTTGAGAAGCGGGGGGGCCGCCGGGATACGCAGTATTTT
TRBJ1-2	few	13	TRBV7-8	NA	CASSLRRVDGYTF	TGTGCCAGCAGCCTCCGTCGTGTCGATGGCTACACCTTC
TRBJ1-6	few	15	TRBV15	TRBD1	CATSTDRGPYSPLHF	TGTGCCACCAGTACGGACAGGGGGCCGTATTCACCCCTCCACTTT
TRBJ2-5	NA	17	TRBV5-1	TRBD2	CASSWGILAGEGETQYF	TGCGCCAGCAGCTGGGGGATCCTAGCGGGAGAGGGAGAGACCCAGTACTTC